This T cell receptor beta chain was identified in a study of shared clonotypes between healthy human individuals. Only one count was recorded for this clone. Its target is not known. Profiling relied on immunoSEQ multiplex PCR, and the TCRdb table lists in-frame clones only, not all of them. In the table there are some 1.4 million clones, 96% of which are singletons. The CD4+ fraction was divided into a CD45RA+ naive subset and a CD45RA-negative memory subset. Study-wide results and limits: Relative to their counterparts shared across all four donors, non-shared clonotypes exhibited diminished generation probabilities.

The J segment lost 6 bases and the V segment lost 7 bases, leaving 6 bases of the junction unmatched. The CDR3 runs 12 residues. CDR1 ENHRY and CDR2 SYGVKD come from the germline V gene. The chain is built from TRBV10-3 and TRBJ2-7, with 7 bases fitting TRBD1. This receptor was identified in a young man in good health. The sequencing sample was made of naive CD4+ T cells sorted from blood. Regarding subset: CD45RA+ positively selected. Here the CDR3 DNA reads TGTGCCATCACCCCGACAGGGACCGAGCAGTACTTC. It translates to CAITPTGTEQYF.